This record looks at one TCR beta chain sequence and its context. The data belong to a study of cytomegalovirus exposure and HLA in healthy donors. Study details: There were around 100 million unique TCR beta sequences, drawn from roughly 200 million T cells, in an earlier analysis.

With V trimmed by 1 base and J by 8 bases, 4 bases remained unmatched. Germline CDR1 and CDR2: SGHNT and YYREEE (reference sequence). The CDR3 spans 14 residues. With 60 Vbeta and 13 Jbeta primers, the PCR was carried out. Only in-frame clones appear in the TCRdb table, and some are missing; sequencing was by immunoSEQ multiplex PCR. This table holds around 90,000 clones, more than 65% found once. The sequencing input was PBMCs. The chain carries TRBV5-4 and TRBJ2-1, with 9 bases lining up with TRBD2. The receptor's source is a human donor in good health. The CDR3: CASSLLLAGHEQFF. The CDR3 DNA sequence: TGTGCCAGCAGCTTGTTACTAGCGGGTCATGAGCAGTTCTTC.